One T cell receptor (beta chain) is described in this entry. J was trimmed by 4 bases and V by 5 bases; bases with no gene match: 6. Germline V gene data show CDR1 as MNHEY and CDR2 as SVGAGI. The length of the CDR3 is 15 residues. The data were produced by immunoSEQ multiplex PCR, yet TCRdb's version contains in-frame clones alone and is incomplete. Here the sample spans about 370,000 clones, roughly 90% being singletons. These data are taken from a study of blood T cell repertoires in COVID-19. At the level of the study: Researchers got acute and convalescent COVID-19 samples from the United States, Italy and Spain.

The chain joins TRBV6-5 to TRBJ1-2; 11 nucleotides align to TRBD1. The source material was peripheral blood. The sequence was obtained from a woman aged 30 to 39 with COVID-19, enrolled during active disease. DNA of the CDR3: TGTGCCAGCAGTACGGGACAGGGGGTAGTCTATGGCTACACCTTC. Its protein is CASSTGQGVVYGYTF.